The 6 T cell receptor beta chains listed next were all sequenced from one sample in a study of response to subunit inactivated influenza vaccine. TCRdb independently ran MiXCR on the RT-PCR reads; one entry per CDR3 protein. The table has 550,000 to 650,000 distinct CDR3 sequences, approximately 10% seen once. The source material was PBMCs from blood, sampled on the day of vaccination. All receptors come from a man aged 50 to 59 who received an inactivated influenza vaccine.

The CDR3 sequence is CASSPLIQANTEAFF. CDR3 nucleotides: TGTGCCAGCAGCCCTTTAATACAGGCGAACACTGAAGCTTTCTTT. The chain uses TRBV14 and TRBJ1-1; tentative D call: TRBD1 (5 bases). Trimming stripped 4 bases from V and 1 base from J, with 13 bases between. The germline gives CDR1 SGHDN, CDR2 FVKESK. The CDR3 contains 15 residues.

This clonotype turned up a few times. The J gene is TRBJ2-3, the V gene TRBV18; tentatively, D is TRBD2 (5 bases). The V gene lost 6 bases and the J gene lost 3 bases, with 10 bases spanning the gap. The CDR3 has 13 amino acids. The germline gives CDR1 KGHSH, CDR2 LQKENI. CDR3 in amino acids: CASSRELTDTQYF. As DNA, the CDR3 is TGTGCCAGCTCTCGGGAACTAACAGATACGCAGTATTTT.

This clonotype has a handful of counts. The V call is TRBV3-1, the J call TRBJ2-2, with 7 bases that match TRBD1. With V trimmed by 4 bases and J by 6 bases, 5 bases remained unmatched. The CDR3 consists of 14 residues. Germline V gene data show CDR1 as LGHDT and CDR2 as YNNKEL (reference sequence). CDR3 sequence: CASSRRQGPGELFF. DNA of the CDR3: TGTGCCAGCAGCCGCCGACAGGGCCCCGGGGAGCTGTTTTTT.

The sample holds many counts of this clonotype. This chain uses TRBV7-9 with TRBJ1-6; no clear D gene. Germline CDR1 and CDR2: SEHNR and FQNEAQ (reference sequence). The CDR3 extends over 14 amino acids. The V gene lost 2 bases and the J gene lost 4 bases, with 6 bases spanning the gap. The CDR3 nucleotides read TGTGCCAGCAGCTTATGGGGATATAATTCACCCCTCCACTTT. Its translation: CASSLWGYNSPLHF.

As for this clonotype: Germline is not matched at one junction end, which may reflect a read error. The rearrangement links TRBV7-7 to TRBJ2-1; D could derive from TRBD1 or TRBD2 (6 bases each). This CDR3 has 16 amino acids. Germline-derived CDR1 and CDR2 are SSHAT and FNYEAQ (reference sequence). The CDR3 loop is CASSWGAQGRGGEQFF. CDR3 DNA: TGTGCTAGCAGCTGGGGGGCCCAGGGCCGAGGGGGTGAGCAGTTCTTC. The full variable domain, in which reference TRBV7-7 and TRBJ2-1 provide the parts outside the CDR3, is GAGVSQSPRYKVTKRGQDVTLRCDPISSHATLYWYQQALGQGPEFLTYFNYEAQPDKSGLPSDRFSAERPEGSISTLTIQRTEQRDSAMYRCASSWGAQGRGGEQFFGPGTRLTVL.

The rearrangement joins TRBV10-3 to TRBJ2-5; 11 bases are shared with TRBD2. The CDR3 has 15 amino acids. V was clipped by 0 bases and J by 3 bases; unmatched bases: 0. Per germline, CDR1 ENHRY and CDR2 SYGVKD. The CDR3: CAISESTSGKETQYF. DNA of the CDR3: TGTGCCATCAGTGAGTCGACTAGCGGGAAAGAGACCCAGTACTTC.